The T cell receptor beta chain described here comes from a study of patients and donors after allogeneic stem cell transplantation. Via MiXCR, TCRdb re-called the RT-PCR reads, giving one row per CDR3 protein. The sample has 400,000 to 450,000 distinct CDR3 sequences, 16% seen once; the top ten hold 6% to 8%. The CDR3 length is 13 residues. Per the germline V gene, CDR1 is SEHNR and CDR2 is FQNEAQ (reference sequence). The V and J ends lost 3 bases and 5 bases, in that order; junction bases with no gene match: 3. The clonotype originates from a human donor who was either an allogeneic HSCT recipient or a stem cell or donor lymphocyte infusion donor (not recorded which). It is not recorded whose cells these are; they may come from a transplant donor. The specimen was blood, either unsorted or a sorted T cell fraction (not recorded which). V gene TRBV7-9 combines with J gene TRBJ2-7; 8 positions match TRBD2. Here the CDR3 reads CASSFSGTHEQYF. CDR3 coding DNA: TGTGCCAGCAGCTTTAGCGGGACCCACGAGCAGTACTTC.